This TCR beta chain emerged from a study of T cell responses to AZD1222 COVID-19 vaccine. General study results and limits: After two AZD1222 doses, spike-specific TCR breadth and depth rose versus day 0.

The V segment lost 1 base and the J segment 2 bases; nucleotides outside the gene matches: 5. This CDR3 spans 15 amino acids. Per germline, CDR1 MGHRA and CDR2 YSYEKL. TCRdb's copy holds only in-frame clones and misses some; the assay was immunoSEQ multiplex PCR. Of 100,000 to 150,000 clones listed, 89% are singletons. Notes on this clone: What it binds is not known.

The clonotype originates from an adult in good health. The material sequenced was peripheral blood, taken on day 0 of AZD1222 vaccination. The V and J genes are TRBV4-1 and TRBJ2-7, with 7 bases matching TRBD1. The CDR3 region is CASSQVTGPPYEQYF. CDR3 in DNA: TGCGCCAGCAGCCAAGTGACAGGGCCTCCCTACGAGCAGTACTTC.